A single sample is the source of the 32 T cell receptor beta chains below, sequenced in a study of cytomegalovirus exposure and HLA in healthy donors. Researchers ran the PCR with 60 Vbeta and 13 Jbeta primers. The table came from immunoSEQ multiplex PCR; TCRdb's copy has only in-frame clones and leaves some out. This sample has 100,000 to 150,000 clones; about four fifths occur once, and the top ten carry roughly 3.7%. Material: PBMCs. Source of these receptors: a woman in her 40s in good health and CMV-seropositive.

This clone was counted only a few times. CDR3 in DNA: TGTGCCAGCAGCTTAAGTCCCGGGAGCTCCTACAATGAGCAGTTCTTC. This translates into CASSLSPGSSYNEQFF. The chain uses TRBV7-3 and TRBJ2-1; TRBD2 is a possible D gene (6 bases). The CDR3 runs to 16 residues. Germline lookup yields CDR1 SGHTA and CDR2 FQGTGA. V lost 1 base, J lost 0 bases, and 10 bases lay in between.

The CDR3 sequence is CASSQLTSESHEQYF. The CDR3 DNA follows: TGTGCCAGCAGCCAGCTGACTAGCGAGTCCCACGAGCAGTACTTC. The gene calls are TRBV4-2 and TRBJ2-7; 8 bases are a match to TRBD2. The germline gives CDR1 LGHNA, CDR2 YNFKEQ. The CDR3 runs 15 residues. V was clipped by 3 bases and J by 5 bases; unmatched bases: 9.

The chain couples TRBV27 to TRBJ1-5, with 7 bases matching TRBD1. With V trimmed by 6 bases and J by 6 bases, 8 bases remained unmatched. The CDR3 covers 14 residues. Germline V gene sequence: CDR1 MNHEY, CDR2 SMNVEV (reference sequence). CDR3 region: CASSPLGDSQPQHF. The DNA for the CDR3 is TGTGCCAGCAGCCCCTTGGGGGACAGTCAGCCCCAGCATTTT.

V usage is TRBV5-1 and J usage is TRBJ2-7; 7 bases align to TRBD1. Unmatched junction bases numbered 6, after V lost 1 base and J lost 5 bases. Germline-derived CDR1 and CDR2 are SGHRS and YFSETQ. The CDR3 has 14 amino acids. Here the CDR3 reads CASSLSQGFNEQYF. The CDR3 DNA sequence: TGCGCCAGCAGCTTGTCACAGGGGTTCAACGAGCAGTACTTC.

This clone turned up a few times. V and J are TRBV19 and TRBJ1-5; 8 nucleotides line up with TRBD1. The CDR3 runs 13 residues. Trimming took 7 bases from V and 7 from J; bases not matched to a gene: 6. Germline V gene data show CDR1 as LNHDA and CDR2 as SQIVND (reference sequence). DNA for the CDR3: TGTGCCAGTACCTTACAGGGGGACCAGCCCCAGCATTTT. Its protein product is CASTLQGDQPQHF.

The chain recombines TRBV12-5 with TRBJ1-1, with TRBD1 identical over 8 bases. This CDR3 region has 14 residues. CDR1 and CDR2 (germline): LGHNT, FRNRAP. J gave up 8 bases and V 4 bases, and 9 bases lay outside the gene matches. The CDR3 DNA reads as TGTGCTAGTGGTTCCTGGGACAGGCCCCGGGAAGCTTTCTTT. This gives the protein CASGSWDRPREAFF. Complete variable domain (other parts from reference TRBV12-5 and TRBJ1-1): DARVTQTPRHKVTEMGQEVTMRCQPILGHNTVFWYRQTMMQGLELLAYFRNRAPLDDSGMPKDRFSAEMPDATLATLKIQPSEPRDSAVYFCASGSWDRPREAFFGQGTRLTVV.

CDR3 bases: TGTGCCAGGAAATCGGGGGGGGCTAATGAAAAACTGTTTTTT. Amino acid sequence: CARKSGGANEKLFF. This chain links TRBV7-3 with TRBJ1-4; D is possibly TRBD1 (5 bases). Between the trimmed V and J ends, which lost 9 bases and 3 bases, there was a span of 14 bases. CDR3 length: 14 residues. Germline V gene lookup returns CDR1 SGHTA and CDR2 FQGTGA.

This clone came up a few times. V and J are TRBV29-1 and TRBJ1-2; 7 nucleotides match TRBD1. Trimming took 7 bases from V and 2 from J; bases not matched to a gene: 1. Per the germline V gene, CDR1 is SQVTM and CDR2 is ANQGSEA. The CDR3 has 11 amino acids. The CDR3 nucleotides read TGCAGCGCACAGGGGAACTATGGCTACACCTTC. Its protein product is CSAQGNYGYTF. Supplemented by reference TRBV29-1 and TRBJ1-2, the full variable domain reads SAVISQKPSRDICQRGTSLTIQCQVDSQVTMMFWYRQQPGQSLTLIATANQGSEATYESGFVIDKFPISRPNLTFSTLTVSNMSPEDSSIYLCSAQGNYGYTFGSGTRLTVV.

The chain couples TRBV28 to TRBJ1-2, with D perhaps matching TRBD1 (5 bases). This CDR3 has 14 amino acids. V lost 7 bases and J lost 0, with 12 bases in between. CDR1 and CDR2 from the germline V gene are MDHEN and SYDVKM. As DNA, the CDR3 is TGTGCCAGCAAACCATCGACAGCTAACTATGGCTACACCTTC. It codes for CASKPSTANYGYTF.

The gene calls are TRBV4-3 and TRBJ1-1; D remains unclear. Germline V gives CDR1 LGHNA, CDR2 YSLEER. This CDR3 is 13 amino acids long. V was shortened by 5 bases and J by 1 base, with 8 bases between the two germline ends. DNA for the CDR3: TGCGCCAGCAGCGGTCGGTCGAACACTGAAGCTTTCTTT. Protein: CASSGRSNTEAFF.

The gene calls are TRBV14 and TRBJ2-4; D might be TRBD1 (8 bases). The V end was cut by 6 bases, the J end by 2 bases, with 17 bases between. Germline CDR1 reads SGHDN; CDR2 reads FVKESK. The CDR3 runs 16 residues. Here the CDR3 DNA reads TGTGCCAGCAGTCACAGGGGGGGTCGGCCCAAAAACATTCAGTACTTC. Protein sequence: CASSHRGGRPKNIQYF. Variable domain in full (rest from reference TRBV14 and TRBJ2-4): EAGVTQFPSHSVIEKGQTVTLRCDPISGHDNLYWYRRVMGKEIKFLLHFVKESKQDESGMPNNRFLAERTGGTYSTLKVQPAELEDSGVYFCASSHRGGRPKNIQYFGAGTRLSVL.

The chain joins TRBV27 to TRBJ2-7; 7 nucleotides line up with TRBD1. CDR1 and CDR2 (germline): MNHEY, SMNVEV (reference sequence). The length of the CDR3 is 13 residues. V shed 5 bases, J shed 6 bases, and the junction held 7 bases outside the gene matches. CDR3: CASSQGQLSEQYF. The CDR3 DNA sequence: TGTGCCAGCAGTCAGGGACAGCTATCCGAGCAGTACTTC.

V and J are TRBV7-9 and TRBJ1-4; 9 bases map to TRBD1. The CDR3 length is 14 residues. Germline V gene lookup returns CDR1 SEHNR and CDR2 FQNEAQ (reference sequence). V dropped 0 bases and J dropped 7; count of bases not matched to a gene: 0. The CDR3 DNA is TGTGCCAGCAGCTTAGCGGACAGGGGTGAAAAACTGTTTTTT. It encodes CASSLADRGEKLFF.

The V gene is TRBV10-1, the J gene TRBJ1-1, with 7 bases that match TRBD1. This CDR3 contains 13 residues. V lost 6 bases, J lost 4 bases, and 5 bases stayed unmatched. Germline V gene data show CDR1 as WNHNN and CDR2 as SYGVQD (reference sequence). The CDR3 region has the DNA TGCGCCAGCAGCCACAGGGGTAGCACTGAAGCTTTCTTT. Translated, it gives CASSHRGSTEAFF.

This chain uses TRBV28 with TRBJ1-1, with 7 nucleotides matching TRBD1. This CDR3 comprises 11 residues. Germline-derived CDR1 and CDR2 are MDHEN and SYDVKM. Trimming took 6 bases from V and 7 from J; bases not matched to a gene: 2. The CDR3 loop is CASSYRGEAFF. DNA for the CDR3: TGTGCCAGCAGCTACAGGGGTGAAGCTTTCTTT.

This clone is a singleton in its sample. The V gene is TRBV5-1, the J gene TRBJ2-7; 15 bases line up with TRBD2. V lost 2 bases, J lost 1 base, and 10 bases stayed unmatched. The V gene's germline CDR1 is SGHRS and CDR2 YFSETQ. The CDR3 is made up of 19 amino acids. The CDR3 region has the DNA TGCGCCAGCAGCTTCGCCAGGACTAGCGGGAGGGCCCTTTCCTACGAGCAGTACTTC. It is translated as CASSFARTSGRALSYEQYF.

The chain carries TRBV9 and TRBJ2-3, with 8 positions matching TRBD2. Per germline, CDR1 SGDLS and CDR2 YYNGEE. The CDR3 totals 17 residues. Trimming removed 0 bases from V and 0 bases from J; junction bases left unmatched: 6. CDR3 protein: CASSVAVAGGSTDTQYF. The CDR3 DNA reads TGTGCCAGCAGCGTAGCTGTGGCGGGAGGAAGCACAGATACGCAGTATTTT.

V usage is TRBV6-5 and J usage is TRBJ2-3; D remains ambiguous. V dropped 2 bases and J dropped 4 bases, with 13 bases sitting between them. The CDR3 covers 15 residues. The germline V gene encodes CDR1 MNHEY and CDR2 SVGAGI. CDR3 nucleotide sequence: TGTGCCAGCAGTTACGGTGGTGCAGTATCAGATACGCAGTATTTT. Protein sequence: CASSYGGAVSDTQYF.

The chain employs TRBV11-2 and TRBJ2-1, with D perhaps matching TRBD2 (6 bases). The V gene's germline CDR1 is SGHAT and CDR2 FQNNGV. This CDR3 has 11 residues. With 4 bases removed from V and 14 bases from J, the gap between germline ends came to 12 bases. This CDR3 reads CASSSGSLEFF. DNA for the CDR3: TGTGCCAGCAGCTCCGGGAGCCTGGAGTTCTTC. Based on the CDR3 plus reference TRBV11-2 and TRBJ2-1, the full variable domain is EAGVAQSPRYKIIEKRQSVAFWCNPISGHATLYWYQQILGQGPKLLIQFQNNGVVDDSQLPKDRFSAERLKGVDSTLKIQPAKLEDSAVYLCASSSGSLEFFGPGTRLTVL.

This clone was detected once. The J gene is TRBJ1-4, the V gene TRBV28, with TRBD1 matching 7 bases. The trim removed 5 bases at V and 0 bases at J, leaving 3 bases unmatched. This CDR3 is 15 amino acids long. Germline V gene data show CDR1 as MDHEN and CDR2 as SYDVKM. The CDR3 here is CASSPGTATNEKLFF. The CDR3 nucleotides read TGTGCCAGCAGTCCGGGGACAGCAACTAATGAAAAACTGTTTTTT.

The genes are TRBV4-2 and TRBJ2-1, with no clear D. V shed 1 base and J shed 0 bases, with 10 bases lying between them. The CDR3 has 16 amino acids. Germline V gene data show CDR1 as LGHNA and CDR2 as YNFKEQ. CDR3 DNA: TGTGCCAGCAGCCAAGTAGACTTAAACTCCTACAATGAGCAGTTCTTC. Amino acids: CASSQVDLNSYNEQFF.

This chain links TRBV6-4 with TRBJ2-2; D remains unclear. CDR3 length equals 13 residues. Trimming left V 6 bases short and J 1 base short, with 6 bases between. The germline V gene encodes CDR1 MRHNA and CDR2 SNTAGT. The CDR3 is CASSPKNTGELFF. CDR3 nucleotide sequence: TGTGCCAGCAGCCCCAAGAACACCGGGGAGCTGTTTTTT.

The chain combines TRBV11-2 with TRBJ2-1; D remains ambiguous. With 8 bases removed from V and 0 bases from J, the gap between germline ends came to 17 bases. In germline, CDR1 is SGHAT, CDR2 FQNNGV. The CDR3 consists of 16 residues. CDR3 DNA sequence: TGTGCCAGCTACCAAGTGCCTCCTAGCTCCTACAATGAGCAGTTCTTC. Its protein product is CASYQVPPSSYNEQFF.

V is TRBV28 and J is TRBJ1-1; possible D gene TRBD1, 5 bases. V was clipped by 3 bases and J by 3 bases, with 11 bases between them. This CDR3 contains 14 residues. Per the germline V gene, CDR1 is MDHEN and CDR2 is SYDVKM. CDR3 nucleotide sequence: TGTGCCAGCAGTTTTGGGGGGTGGGACACTGAAGCTTTCTTT. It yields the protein CASSFGGWDTEAFF.

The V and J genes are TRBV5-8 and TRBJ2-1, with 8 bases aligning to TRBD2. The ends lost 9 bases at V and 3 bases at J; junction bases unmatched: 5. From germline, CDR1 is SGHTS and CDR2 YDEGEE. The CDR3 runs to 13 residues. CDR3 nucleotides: TGTGCCACCACTAGCGGCGTCTACAATGAGCAGTTCTTC. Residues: CATTSGVYNEQFF.

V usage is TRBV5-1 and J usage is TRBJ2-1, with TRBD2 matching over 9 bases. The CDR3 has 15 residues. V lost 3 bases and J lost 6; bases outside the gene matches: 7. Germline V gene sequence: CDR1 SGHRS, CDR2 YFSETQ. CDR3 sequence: CASSSGLAGANEQFF. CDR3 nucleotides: TGCGCCAGCAGCTCGGGACTAGCAGGGGCCAATGAGCAGTTCTTC.

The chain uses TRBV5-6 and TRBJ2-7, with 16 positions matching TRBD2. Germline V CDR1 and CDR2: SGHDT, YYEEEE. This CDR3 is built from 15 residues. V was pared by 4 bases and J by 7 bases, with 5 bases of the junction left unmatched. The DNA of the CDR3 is TGTGCCAGCAGCCAGGGACTAGCGGGAGGGTATGAGCAGTACTTC. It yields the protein CASSQGLAGGYEQYF.

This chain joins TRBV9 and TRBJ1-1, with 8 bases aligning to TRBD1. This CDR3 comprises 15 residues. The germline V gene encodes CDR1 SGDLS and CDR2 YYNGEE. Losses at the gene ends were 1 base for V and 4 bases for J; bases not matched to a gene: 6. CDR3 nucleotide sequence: TGTGCCAGCAGCGTACAGGGGGCGCTAGGCACTGAAGCTTTCTTT. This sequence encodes CASSVQGALGTEAFF. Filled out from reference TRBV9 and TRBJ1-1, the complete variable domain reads DSGVTQTPKHLITATGQRVTLRCSPRSGDLSVYWYQQSLDQGLQFLIQYYNGEERAKGNILERFSAQQFPDLHSELNLSSLELGDSALYFCASSVQGALGTEAFFGQGTRLTVV.

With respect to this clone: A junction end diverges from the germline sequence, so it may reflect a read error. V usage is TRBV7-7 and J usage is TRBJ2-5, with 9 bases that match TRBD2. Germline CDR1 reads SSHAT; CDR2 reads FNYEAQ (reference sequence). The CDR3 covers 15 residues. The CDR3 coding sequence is TGTGCTAGCAGCTTTAGCGGGAGCATGACGGAGACCCAGTACTTC. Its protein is CASSFSGSMTETQYF. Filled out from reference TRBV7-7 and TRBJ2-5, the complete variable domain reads GAGVSQSPRYKVTKRGQDVTLRCDPISSHATLYWYQQALGQGPEFLTYFNYEAQPDKSGLPSDRFSAERPEGSISTLTIQRTEQRDSAMYRCASSFSGSMTETQYFGPGTRLLVL.

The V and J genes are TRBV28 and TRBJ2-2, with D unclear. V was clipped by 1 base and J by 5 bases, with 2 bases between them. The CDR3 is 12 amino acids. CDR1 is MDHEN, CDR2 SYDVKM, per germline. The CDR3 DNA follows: TGTGCCAGCAGTTTATCGACCGGGGAGCTGTTTTTT. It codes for CASSLSTGELFF.

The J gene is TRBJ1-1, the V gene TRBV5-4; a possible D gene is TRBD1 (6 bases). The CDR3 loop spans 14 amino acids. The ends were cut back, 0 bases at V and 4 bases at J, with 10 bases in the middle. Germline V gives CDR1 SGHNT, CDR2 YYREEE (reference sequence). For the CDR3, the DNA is TGTGCCAGCAGCTTGGGTCAGGGGAGCACTGAAGCTTTCTTT. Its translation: CASSLGQGSTEAFF.

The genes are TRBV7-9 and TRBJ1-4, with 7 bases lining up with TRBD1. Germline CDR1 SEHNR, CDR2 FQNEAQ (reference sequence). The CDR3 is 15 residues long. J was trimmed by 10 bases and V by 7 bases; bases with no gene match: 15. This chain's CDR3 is CASTYTYDREVKLFF. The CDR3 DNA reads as TGTGCCAGCACCTACACTTATGACAGGGAGGTAAAACTGTTTTTT.